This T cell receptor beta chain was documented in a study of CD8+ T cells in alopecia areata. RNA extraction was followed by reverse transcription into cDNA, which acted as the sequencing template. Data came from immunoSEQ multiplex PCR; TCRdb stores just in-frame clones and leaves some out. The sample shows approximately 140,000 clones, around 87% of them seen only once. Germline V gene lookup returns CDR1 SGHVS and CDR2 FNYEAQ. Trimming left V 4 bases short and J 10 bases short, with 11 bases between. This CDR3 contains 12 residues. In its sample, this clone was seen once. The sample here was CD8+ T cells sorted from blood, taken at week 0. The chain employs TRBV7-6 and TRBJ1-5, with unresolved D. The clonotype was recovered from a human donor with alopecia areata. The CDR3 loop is CASSSGLGPQHF. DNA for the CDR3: TGTGCCAGCAGCTCAGGACTTGGACCCCAGCATTTT.